Listed below are T cell receptor beta chains from one sample, sequenced in a study of T cell repertoires in urothelial bladder cancer. Produced via immunoSEQ multiplex PCR; TCRdb's table is partial and in-frame only. The sample holds about 13,000 clones, 66% seen once. Specimen: tumor-infiltrating cells from bladder cancer. The source is a human donor with urothelial carcinoma. The CDR3 runs from the conserved cysteine through the conserved F or W. A D gene is named only where the DNA matches it firmly. Size is stated for part of the rows, as once, few or many counts, or as a class when the clone is expanded.

len,v_gene,d_gene,abundance,j_gene,CDR3nt,CDR3aa
13,TRBV14,.,.,TRBJ2-7,TGTGCCAGCAGCCAGGTCGTACCCTACGAGCAGTACTTC,CASSQVVPYEQYF
18,TRBV14,TRBD2,.,TRBJ2-1,TGTGCCAGCAGCCTTCAATTACTAGCGGGGTCGGCGGACGATGAGCAGTTCTTC,CASSLQLLAGSADDEQFF
13,TRBV11-2,.,.,TRBJ1-1,TGTGCCAGCAGCCGGGGGGGAGGGACTGAAGCTTTCTTT,CASSRGGGTEAFF
15,TRBV6-5,TRBD2,.,TRBJ2-1,TGTGCCAGCAGTATTCCTAGCGGGGGTTACAATGAGCAGTTCTTC,CASSIPSGGYNEQFF
16,TRBV9,.,.,TRBJ2-1,TGTGCCAGCAGCAATTTGGGGGTAGGGGCTTACAATGAGCAGTTCTTC,CASSNLGVGAYNEQFF
15,TRBV11-1,.,.,TRBJ1-1,TGTGCCAGCAGCTTAAACGCTTTGCAGGACACTGAAGCTTTCTTT,CASSLNALQDTEAFF
15,TRBV11-2,TRBD2,.,TRBJ2-1,TGTGCCAGCAGCTTGCTATCGGGGGGGGACAATGAGCAGTTCTTC,CASSLLSGGDNEQFF
12,TRBV11-3,.,few,TRBJ2-7,TGTGCCAGCAGCCGGAAGTGGAACGAGCAGTACTTC,CASSRKWNEQYF
14,TRBV7-2,.,.,TRBJ2-3,TGTGCCAGCAGCCCACGGACTCGCACAGATACGCAGTATTTT,CASSPRTRTDTQYF
15,TRBV7-2,TRBD1,few,TRBJ1-2,TGTGCCAGCAGCTTAGAGAGGACAGGGGACTATGGCTACACCTTC,CASSLERTGDYGYTF
15,TRBV5-6,.,.,TRBJ2-7,TGTGCCAGCAGCTCATATGTTGGCATCTCCTACGAGCAGTACTTC,CASSSYVGISYEQYF
12,TRBV7-2,TRBD1,.,TRBJ1-2,TGTGCCAGCAGCTGGACAGGGGAGGGCTACACCTTC,CASSWTGEGYTF
17,TRBV5-4,.,once,TRBJ2-6,TGTGCCAGCAGCCGCGACAGCCCCTCCTCTGGGGCCAACGTCCTGACTTTC,CASSRDSPSSGANVLTF
21,TRBV5-1,.,.,TRBJ1-5,TGCGCCAGCAGCTTGGCCCTTGCAGGGGTACCGTTCCCATGTGAGGATCAGCCCCAGCATTTT,CASSLALAGVPFPCEDQPQHF
11,TRBV20-1,.,.,TRBJ2-7,TGCAGTGCTGGACACTCCTACGAGCAGTACTTC,CSAGHSYEQYF
16,TRBV19,.,few,TRBJ1-5,TGTGCCAGTAGTATAGCGGCCCCAAGGAAAGGACAGCCCCAGCATTTT,CASSIAAPRKGQPQHF
18,TRBV4-2,.,medium-sized,TRBJ2-2,TGTGCCAGCAGCCAAGATGGTGTCAGCCCTACGAACACCGGGGAGCTGTTTTTT,CASSQDGVSPTNTGELFF
14,TRBV6-6,.,.,TRBJ1-1,TGTGCCACGAAGGGGGGTAGGGTGAACACTGAAGCTTTCTTT,CATKGGRVNTEAFF
15,TRBV5-1,.,.,TRBJ2-7,TGCGCCAGCAGCTTGGATAGGGGGGAAACCTACGAGCAGTACTTC,CASSLDRGETYEQYF
17,TRBV7-2,TRBD2,.,TRBJ2-2,TGTGCCAGCAGCTTGAAACTAGCGGGGAGTTTCACCGGGGAGCTGTTTTTT,CASSLKLAGSFTGELFF
14,TRBV7-6,.,.,TRBJ2-7,TGTGCCAGCAGCCCCAATGGGGGCGAGTACGAGCAGTACTTC,CASSPNGGEYEQYF
18,TRBV4-3,.,.,TRBJ1-2,TGCGCCAGCAGCCAAGATGGGGGACGATCGAAGGGGGAGGATGGCTACACCTTC,CASSQDGGRSKGEDGYTF
16,TRBV4-3,.,few,TRBJ2-7,TGCGCCAGCAGCCCGGGGGGGGCAGGGGGTAGGTACGAGCAGTACTTC,CASSPGGAGGRYEQYF
14,TRBV29-1,.,.,TRBJ2-5,TGCAGCGTTTCCTGGGGGGGCCGGGAAGAGACCCAGTACTTC,CSVSWGGREETQYF
11,TRBV29-1,.,.,TRBJ2-3,TGCAGCGTTGCCGCACCAGATACGCAGTATTTT,CSVAAPDTQYF
14,TRBV6-5,.,.,TRBJ1-3,TGTGCCAGCAGTCCCTGGGACCGAGGAAACACCATATATTTT,CASSPWDRGNTIYF
13,TRBV2,.,.,TRBJ1-6,TGTGCCAGCAGTGACAGGAGGGATTCACCCCTCCACTTT,CASSDRRDSPLHF
16,TRBV30,TRBD2,.,TRBJ2-2,TGTGCCTGGAATAAGTGGCTAGCGGGTTACACCGGGGAGCTGTTTTTT,CAWNKWLAGYTGELFF
17,TRBV12-5,.,.,TRBJ2-2,TGTGCTAGTGGATCTCCACAGGGGTCGGGGAGGAGTGGGGAGCTGTTTTTT,CASGSPQGSGRSGELFF
13,TRBV5-1,.,.,TRBJ1-4,TGCGCCAGCAGCCCTACAGGGAATGAAAAACTGTTTTTT,CASSPTGNEKLFF
15,TRBV2,TRBD2,once,TRBJ2-3,TGTGCCAGCAGTGCGTCTAGCGGGGGGGCAGATACGCAGTATTTT,CASSASSGGADTQYF
14,TRBV5-1,.,few,TRBJ2-3,TGCGCCAGCAGCTTGGATCTGGGAGCCAATACGCAGTATTTT,CASSLDLGANTQYF
16,TRBV10-3,TRBD2,.,TRBJ2-3,TGTGCCATCAGTGAGCCTAGCGGGGGGGCCGTAGATACGCAGTATTTT,CAISEPSGGAVDTQYF